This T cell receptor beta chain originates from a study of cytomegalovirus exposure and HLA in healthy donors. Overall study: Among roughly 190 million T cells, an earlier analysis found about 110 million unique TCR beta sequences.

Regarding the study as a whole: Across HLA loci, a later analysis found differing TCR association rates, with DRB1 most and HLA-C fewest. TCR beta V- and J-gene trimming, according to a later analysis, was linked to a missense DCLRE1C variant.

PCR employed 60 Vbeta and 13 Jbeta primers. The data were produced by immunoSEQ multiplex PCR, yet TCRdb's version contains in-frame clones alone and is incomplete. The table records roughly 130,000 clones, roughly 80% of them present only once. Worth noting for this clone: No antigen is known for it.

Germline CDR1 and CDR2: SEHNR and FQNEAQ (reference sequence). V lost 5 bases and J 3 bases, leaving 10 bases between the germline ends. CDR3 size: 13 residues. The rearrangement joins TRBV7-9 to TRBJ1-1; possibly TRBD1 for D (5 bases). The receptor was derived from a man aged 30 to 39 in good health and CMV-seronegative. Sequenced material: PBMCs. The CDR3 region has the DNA TGTGCCAGCAGCCTGCGGGGGGACACTGAAGCTTTCTTT. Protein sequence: CASSLRGDTEAFF.